This T cell receptor (beta chain) came from a study of cytomegalovirus exposure and HLA in healthy donors. Study summary: Sequencing of about 179 million T cells in an earlier analysis found around 100 million unique TCR beta sequences.

On this clone itself: Its antigen is unidentified.

This CDR3 has 13 amino acids. V lost 5 bases and J lost 2, with 10 bases in between. Germline loops: CDR1 SNHLY, CDR2 FYNNEI. Findings and limits, study-wide: Per a later analysis, 15,000 to 20,000 TCR beta sequences showed association with HLA alleles at 0.05 false discovery rate. About 87% or about 30% of the time was how often most TCR beta V segments were productive, according to an earlier analysis. A later analysis appeared to link common viral pathogens to several of the most significant clusters.

PCR used 60 Vbeta primers and 13 Jbeta primers. Profiling relied on immunoSEQ multiplex PCR, and the TCRdb table lists in-frame clones only, not all of them. The table lists 180,000 or so clones, 60% to 80% of them singletons. The sample taken for sequencing was PBMCs. The chain has TRBV2 and TRBJ2-7, with a possible D match to TRBD1 (5 bases). The origin of this receptor is a woman between 35 and 50 years old in good health and CMV-seropositive. Here the CDR3 DNA reads TGTGCCAGCAGTACAGGAAAGGCCTACGAGCAGTACTTC. Its translation: CASSTGKAYEQYF. Complete variable domain (other parts from reference TRBV2 and TRBJ2-7): EPEVTQTPSHQVTQMGQEVILRCVPISNHLYFYWYRQILGQKVEFLVSFYNNEISEKSEIFDDQFSVERPDGSNFTLKIRSTKLEDSAMYFCASSTGKAYEQYFGPGTRLTVT.